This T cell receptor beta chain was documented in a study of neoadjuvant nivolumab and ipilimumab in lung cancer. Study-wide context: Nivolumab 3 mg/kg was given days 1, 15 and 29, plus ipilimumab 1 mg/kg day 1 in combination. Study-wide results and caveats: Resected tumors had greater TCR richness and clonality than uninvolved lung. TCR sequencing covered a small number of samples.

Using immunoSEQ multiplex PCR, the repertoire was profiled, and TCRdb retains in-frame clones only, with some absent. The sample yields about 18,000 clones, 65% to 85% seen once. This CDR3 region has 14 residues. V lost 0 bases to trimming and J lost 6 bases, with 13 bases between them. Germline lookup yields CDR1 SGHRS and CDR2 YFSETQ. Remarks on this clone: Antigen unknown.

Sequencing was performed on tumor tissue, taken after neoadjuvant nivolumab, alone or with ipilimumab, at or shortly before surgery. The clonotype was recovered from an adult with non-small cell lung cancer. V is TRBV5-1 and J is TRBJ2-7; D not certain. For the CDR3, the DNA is TGCGCCAGCAGCTTGGGGGGTGGGATGCTCGAGCAGTACTTC. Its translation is CASSLGGGMLEQYF. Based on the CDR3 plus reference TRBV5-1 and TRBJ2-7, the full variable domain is KAGVTQTPRYLIKTRGQQVTLSCSPISGHRSVSWYQQTPGQGLQFLFEYFSETQRNKGNFPGRFSGRQFSNSRSEMNVSTLELGDSALYLCASSLGGGMLEQYFGPGTRLTVT.